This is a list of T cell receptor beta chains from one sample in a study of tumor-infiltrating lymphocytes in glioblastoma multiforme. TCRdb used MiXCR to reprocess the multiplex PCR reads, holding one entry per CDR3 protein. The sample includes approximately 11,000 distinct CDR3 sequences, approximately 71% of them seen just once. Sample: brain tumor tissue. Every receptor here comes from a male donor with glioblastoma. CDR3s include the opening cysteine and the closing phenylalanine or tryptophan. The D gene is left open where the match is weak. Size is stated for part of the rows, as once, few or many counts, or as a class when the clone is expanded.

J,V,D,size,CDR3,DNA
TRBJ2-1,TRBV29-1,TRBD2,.,CSVEGTSGIERQLYKQFF,TGCAGCGTTGAGGGGACTAGCGGGATCGAAAGGCAATTATATAAGCAGTTCTTC
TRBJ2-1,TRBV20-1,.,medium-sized,CSATPFMAGSYNEQFF,TGCAGTGCCACCCCCTTCATGGCGGGCTCCTACAATGAGCAGTTCTTC
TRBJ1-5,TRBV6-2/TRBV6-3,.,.,CASNSAGFSQPQHF,TGTGCCAGCAATTCGGCAGGGTTCAGTCAGCCCCAGCATTTT
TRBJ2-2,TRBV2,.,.,CASNQEGDGELFF,TGTGCCAGCAACCAGGAAGGGGACGGGGAGCTGTTTTTT
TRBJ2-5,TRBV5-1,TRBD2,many,CASSLGLAGSETQYF,TGCGCCAGCAGCCTGGGACTAGCGGGATCAGAGACCCAGTACTTC
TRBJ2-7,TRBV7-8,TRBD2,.,CAGRLGLAESCEQYF,TGTGCCGGCAGGTTGGGACTAGCGGAGTCCTGCGAGCAGTACTTC
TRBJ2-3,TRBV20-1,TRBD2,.,CSASRPGLAVGPSSTNTQYF,TGCAGTGCTAGTCGCCCCGGACTAGCGGTAGGGCCGAGTAGCACAAATACACAGTATTTT
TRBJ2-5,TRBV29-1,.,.,CSVFKAETQYF,TGCAGCGTCTTTAAAGCAGAGACCCAGTACTTC
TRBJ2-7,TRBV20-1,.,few,CSAREGTPKCYEQYF,TGCAGTGCTAGAGAAGGGACTCCGAAGTGTTACGAGCAGTACTTC
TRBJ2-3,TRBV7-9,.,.,CASSTTSGLNPTDTQYF,TGTGCCAGCAGTACCACCTCCGGTCTTAACCCCACAGATACGCAGTATTTT
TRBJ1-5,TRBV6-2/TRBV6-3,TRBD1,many,CASSPQGVRDQPQHF,TGTGCCAGCAGTCCCCAGGGGGTGCGCGATCAGCCCCAGCATTTT
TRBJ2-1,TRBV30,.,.,CAWGRANEQFF,TGCGCCTGGGGAAGGGCCAATGAGCAGTTCTTC
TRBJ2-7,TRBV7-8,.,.,CASSNMLHEQYF,TGTGCCAGCAGCAACATGCTCCACGAGCAGTACTTC
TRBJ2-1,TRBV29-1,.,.,CSVGGWQVCNEQFF,TGCAGCGTTGGGGGGTGGCAGGTGTGCAATGAGCAGTTCTTC
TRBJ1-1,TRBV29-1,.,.,CSTRHDPEAFF,TGCAGCACCAGACATGACCCTGAAGCTTTCTTT
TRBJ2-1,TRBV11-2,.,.,CASSLEAQRVVNEQFF,TGTGCCAGCAGCTTAGAGGCCCAGAGAGTCGTCAATGAGCAGTTCTTC
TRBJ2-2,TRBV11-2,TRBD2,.,CASSSTCGGMSTGELFF,TGTGCCAGCAGTTCGACTTGCGGGGGAATGAGCACCGGGGAGCTGTTTTTT
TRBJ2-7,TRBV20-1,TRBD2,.,CSANLRTSGLPGQYF,TGCAGTGCCAACCTTCGGACTAGCGGGCTCCCGGGGCAGTACTTC
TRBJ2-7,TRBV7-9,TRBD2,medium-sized,CASSLLAGVEYEQYF,TGTGCCAGCAGCTTATTAGCGGGAGTTGAATACGAGCAGTACTTC
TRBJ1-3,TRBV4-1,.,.,CASSQTRRGNPGTTIYF,TGCGCCAGCAGCCAAACACGGCGGGGAAACCCTGGAACCACCATATATTTT
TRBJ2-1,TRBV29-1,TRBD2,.,CSVVLAGASYKEQFF,TGCAGCGTTGTCCTAGCGGGAGCGTCATACAAAGAGCAGTTCTTC
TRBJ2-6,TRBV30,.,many,CACAGCSGANVLTF,TGTGCCTGTGCAGGGTGCTCTGGGGCCAACGTCCTGACTTTT
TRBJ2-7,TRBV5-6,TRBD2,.,CASSSWLAGGRFGEQYF,TGTGCCAGCAGCTCTTGGCTAGCGGGAGGGCGTTTCGGCGAGCAGTACTTC
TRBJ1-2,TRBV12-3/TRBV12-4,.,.,CANTPVDYGYIF,TGTGCTAACACCCCAGTGGACTATGGCTACATCTTC
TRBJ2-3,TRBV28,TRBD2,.,CARRWLAVRTDTQYF,TGTGCCAGGCGTTGGCTAGCGGTCCGCACAGATACGCAGTATTTT
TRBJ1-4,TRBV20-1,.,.,CSARVRFMGEKLFF,TGCAGTGCTAGAGTACGCTTCATGGGTGAAAAACTGTTTTTT
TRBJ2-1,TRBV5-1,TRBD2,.,CASRRASGRVDNEQFF,TGCGCCAGCAGACGGGCTAGCGGGAGGGTAGACAACGAGCAGTTCTTC
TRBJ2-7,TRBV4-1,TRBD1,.,CASSQETGNAYEQYF,TGCGCCAGCAGCCAAGAGACAGGGAACGCCTACGAGCAGTACTTC
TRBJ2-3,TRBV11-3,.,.,CASSLNAADTQYF,TGTGCCAGCAGCTTAAATGCGGCAGATACGCAGTATTTT
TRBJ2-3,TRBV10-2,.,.,CASEAGAGADTQYF,TGCGCCAGTGAGGCAGGGGCCGGGGCAGATACGCAGTATTTT
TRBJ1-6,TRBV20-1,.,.,CSVRGRGSVNPPLHF,TGCAGTGTTAGAGGGCGGGGTTCCGTGAATCCACCCCTCCATTTT
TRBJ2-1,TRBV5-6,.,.,CASSFTGVDEQFF,TGTGCCAGCAGCTTTACGGGAGTAGATGAGCAGTTCTTC
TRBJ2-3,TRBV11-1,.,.,CASSLTPGPSTDAQYF,TGTGCCAGCAGCTTAACCCCAGGGCCTAGCACGGATGCTCAGTATTTT
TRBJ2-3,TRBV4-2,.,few,CASSQGASNSDTQYF,TGTGCCAGCAGCCAAGGGGCTAGCAACTCAGATACGCAGTACTTT
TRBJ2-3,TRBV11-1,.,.,CASSLTPGPSRDTHYF,TGTGCCAGCAGCTTAACCCCAGGGCCTAGTAGAGATACGCATTATTTT
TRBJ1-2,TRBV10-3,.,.,CAISAAAGNGYTF,TGTGCCATCAGTGCCGCAGCTGGAAATGGCTACACCTTC
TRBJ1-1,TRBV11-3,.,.,CASSLRSGGYMNTEAFF,TGTGCCAGCAGCTTAAGGAGCGGGGGTTATATGAACACTGAAGCTTTCTTT
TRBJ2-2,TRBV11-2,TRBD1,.,CASKRRGLDTVELFF,TGTGCCAGCAAGAGAAGGGGGCTGGATACCGTGGAGCTGTTTTTT
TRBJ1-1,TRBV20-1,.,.,CSATLPANTEAFF,TGCAGTGCTACATTACCGGCGAACACTGAAGCTTTCTTT
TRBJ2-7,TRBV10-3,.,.,CAISPTTAEQYF,TGTGCCATCAGCCCGACAACGGCCGAGCAGTACTTC
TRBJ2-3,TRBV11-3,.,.,CASGLDTGTDTQYF,TGTGCCAGCGGCTTAGATACTGGAACAGACACGCAGTATTTT
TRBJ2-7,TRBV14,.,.,CASSLRRYYEQYF,TGTGCCAGCAGCCTACGTCGTTACTACGAGCAGTACTTC
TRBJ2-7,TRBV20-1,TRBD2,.,CSASPAGVLYEQYF,TGCAGTGCTAGTCCTGCGGGAGTTCTCTACGAGCAGTACTTC
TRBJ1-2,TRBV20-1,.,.,CSAGVGGSTDYGYTF,TGCAGTGCCGGAGTGGGGGGCTCAACTGACTATGGCTACACCTTC
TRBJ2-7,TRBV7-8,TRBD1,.,CASSLEGTVTSYEKYF,TGTGCCAGCAGCTTAGAGGGGACAGTTACCTCCTACGAGAAGTATTTC
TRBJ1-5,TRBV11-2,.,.,CASSFRAGEGQPQHF,TGTGCCAGCAGCTTCAGGGCAGGGGAGGGTCAGCCCCAGCATTTT
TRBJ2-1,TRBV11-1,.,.,CANSQLLPSRRLNEQFF,TGTGCCAACAGCCAATTACTACCTAGCAGGAGGTTGAATGAGCAGTTCTTC
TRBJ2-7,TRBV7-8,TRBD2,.,CARSSATGGYEQYF,TGTGCCAGAAGCTCAGCGACGGGGGGTTACGAGCAGTACTTC
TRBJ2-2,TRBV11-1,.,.,CASGFQDGGELFF,TGTGCCAGCGGCTTTCAAGACGGCGGGGAGCTGTTTTTT
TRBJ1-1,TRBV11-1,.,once,CASSRRHLEEAFF,TGTGCCAGCAGCAGAAGGCACCTCGAGGAAGCTTTCTTT
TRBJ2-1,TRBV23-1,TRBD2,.,CATGHGTSYHNEQFF,TGCGCCACCGGGCACGGGACTAGCTATCACAATGAGCAGTTCTTC
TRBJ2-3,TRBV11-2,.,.,CASSLQQGGDTQYF,TGTGCCAGCAGCTTACAGCAGGGGGGAGATACGCAGTATTTT
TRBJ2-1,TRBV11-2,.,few,CASSLVRGFAYNEQFF,TGTGCCAGCAGCTTAGTTAGGGGGTTCGCCTACAATGAGCAGTTCTTC